Following are 31 T cell receptor beta chains from one sample sequenced in a study of control samples from healthy donors and cancer patients. The method was immunoSEQ multiplex PCR; TCRdb's version includes in-frame clones alone and lacks a portion of them. The table includes tens of thousands of clones, around nine tenths detected once. Sequencing used PBMCs. These receptors were obtained from a man aged 50-59 years with head and neck cancer.

This clone came up once. V gene TRBV7-2 combines with J gene TRBJ1-2, with 7 bases aligning to TRBD1. This CDR3 is built from 13 residues. Germline values: CDR1 SGHTA, CDR2 FQGNSA. The V gene end was trimmed by 5 bases and the J gene end by 8 bases; junction bases not matched to a gene: 8. The CDR3 DNA follows: TGTGCCAGCAGCGTAAGACAGGGTCGGGGCTACACCTTC. Its translation: CASSVRQGRGYTF.

The rearrangement joins TRBV10-2 to TRBJ2-1; maybe TRBD1 (5 bases). Trimming left V 4 bases short and J 0 bases short, with 13 bases between. Looked up from germline, CDR1 is WSHSY and CDR2 is SAAADI. This CDR3 comprises 16 residues. CDR3 nucleotides: TGCGCCAGCAGTGTTGAAGGGGAACTCTCCTACAATGAGCAGTTCTTC. It yields the protein CASSVEGELSYNEQFF.

This chain links TRBV13 with TRBJ2-7; 8 bases map to TRBD1. After removal of 4 bases from V and 3 bases from J, the junction contained 2 bases not matched to a gene. The CDR3 consists of 13 residues. The germline gives CDR1 PRHDT, CDR2 FYEKMQ (reference sequence). This chain's CDR3 is CASSWGQDYEQYF. As DNA, the CDR3 is TGTGCCAGCAGCTGGGGACAGGACTACGAGCAGTACTTC.

The chain employs TRBV27 and TRBJ2-1; TRBD1 matches at 8 bases. The germline V gene has CDR1 MNHEY and CDR2 SMNVEV (reference sequence). V shed 5 bases and J 6 bases; nucleotides not matched to a gene: 9. The CDR3 is 15 residues long. The chain's CDR3 is CASSPQGARGNEQFF. The CDR3 nucleotides are TGTGCCAGCAGTCCCCAGGGGGCGAGGGGCAATGAGCAGTTCTTC.

The chain is built from TRBV30 and TRBJ2-7, with D maybe TRBD2 (6 bases). The CDR3 has 12 residues. Germline V CDR1 and CDR2: GTSNPN, SVGIG (reference sequence). Trimming pared 0 bases from V and 13 bases from J, leaving 16 bases between. The DNA for the CDR3 is TGTGCCTGGAGTGTGGGAGGCAAGGACGGCTACTTC. Protein sequence: CAWSVGGKDGYF.

V usage is TRBV6-5 and J usage is TRBJ2-3; TRBD2 might be the D (6 bases). Trimming took 0 bases from V and 5 from J, leaving 12 bases between them. CDR1 is MNHEY, CDR2 SVGAGI, per germline. The CDR3 runs 15 residues. The CDR3 nucleotides read TGTGCCAGCAGTTACTCGACCGGGAGAGGAGATACGCAGTATTTT. It specifies CASSYSTGRGDTQYF.

The rearrangement links TRBV19 to TRBJ1-4; TRBD1 might be the D (5 bases). Germline V gives CDR1 LNHDA, CDR2 SQIVND (reference sequence). CDR3 size: 16 residues. Trimming removed 3 bases from V and 0 bases from J, with 11 bases in between. The CDR3 loop reads CASSIGAYATNEKLFF. The CDR3 DNA reads TGTGCCAGTAGTATCGGGGCTTACGCAACTAATGAAAAACTGTTTTTT.

The genes are TRBV7-2 and TRBJ1-1; no definite D call. The CDR3 length is 15 residues. The V gene lost 5 bases and the J gene lost 1 base, with 14 bases spanning the gap. CDR1 SGHTA and CDR2 FQGNSA come from the germline V gene. CDR3 coding DNA: TGTGCCAGCAGCCGTATCACTCTAAGGAACACTGAAGCTTTCTTT. Its protein is CASSRITLRNTEAFF. Looking up the rest from reference TRBV7-2 and TRBJ1-1 gives the full variable domain: GAGVSQSPSNKVTEKGKDVELRCDPISGHTALYWYRQSLGQGLEFLIYFQGNSAPDKSGLPSDRFSAERTGGSVSTLTIQRTQQEDSAVYLCASSRITLRNTEAFFGQGTRLTVV.

The rearrangement links TRBV2 to TRBJ2-5, with D maybe TRBD1 (6 bases). The ends were cut back, 3 bases at V and 2 bases at J, with 10 bases in the middle. The CDR3 has 14 residues. Germline assignment: CDR1 SNHLY and CDR2 FYNNEI. For the CDR3, the DNA is TGTGCCAGCAGTGATGGGACACTTCAAGAGACCCAGTACTTC. This translates into CASSDGTLQETQYF.

This chain connects TRBV27 to TRBJ2-3; TRBD1 aligns across 12 bases. The J segment lost 4 bases and the V segment lost 4 bases, leaving 15 bases of the junction unmatched. This CDR3 contains 19 residues. Per germline, CDR1 MNHEY and CDR2 SMNVEV (reference sequence). The CDR3 nucleotides read TGTGCCAGCAGTTACCGGGACAGGGGGCTTCGGTTTGTCGCAGATACGCAGTATTTT. Its translation is CASSYRDRGLRFVADTQYF.

The chain combines TRBV5-1 with TRBJ1-2; tentatively, D is TRBD1 (5 bases). Trimming shortened V by 4 bases and J by 4 bases, and 20 bases separated the two germline ends. The CDR3 runs 16 residues. Germline V lookup: CDR1 SGHRS, CDR2 YFSETQ. The CDR3 region has the DNA TGCGCCAGCAGCGCTAATCCCCGAGGGAGGGGCTATGGCTACACCTTC. Translation: CASSANPRGRGYGYTF. Filled out from reference TRBV5-1 and TRBJ1-2, the complete variable domain reads KAGVTQTPRYLIKTRGQQVTLSCSPISGHRSVSWYQQTPGQGLQFLFEYFSETQRNKGNFPGRFSGRQFSNSRSEMNVSTLELGDSALYLCASSANPRGRGYGYTFGSGTRLTVV.

The chain is built from TRBV5-4 and TRBJ1-5; D not certain. Germline V gene data show CDR1 as SGHNT and CDR2 as YYREEE (reference sequence). This CDR3 is 17 amino acids long. Trimming left V 4 bases short and J 0 bases short, with 17 bases between. The chain's CDR3 is CASSLSQQDVSNQPQHF. The CDR3 nucleotides read TGTGCCAGCAGCCTGTCCCAGCAGGACGTTAGCAATCAGCCCCAGCATTTT.

The gene calls are TRBV27 and TRBJ2-7; no definite D call. This CDR3 has 14 residues. The germline V gene has CDR1 MNHEY and CDR2 SMNVEV (reference sequence). The ends were cut back, 0 bases at V and 4 bases at J, with 10 bases in the middle. The CDR3 here is CASSLSAPSYEQYF. The CDR3 nucleotides read TGTGCCAGCAGTTTATCAGCCCCCTCGTACGAGCAGTACTTC.

This chain links TRBV2 with TRBJ2-2, with 10 positions matching TRBD1. CDR1 is SNHLY and CDR2 is FYNNEI in the germline V gene. The CDR3 contains 15 residues. The V gene end was trimmed by 6 bases and the J gene end by 5 bases; junction bases not matched to a gene: 6. In DNA, the CDR3 is TGTGCCAGCAGGTCAAGGGACAGGGGTACCGGGGAGCTGTTTTTT. This codes for CASRSRDRGTGELFF.

The chain uses TRBV12-3 or TRBV12-4 and TRBJ1-2, with TRBD1 matching over 10 bases. V lost 5 bases, J lost 14 bases, and 8 bases stayed unmatched. CDR3 size: 12 residues. The CDR3 DNA sequence: TGTGCCAGCAGTCCCCGACAGGGGGCAAAGACCTTC. Protein product: CASSPRQGAKTF.

The chain links TRBV4-1 to TRBJ1-1, with unresolved D. V shed 3 bases and J shed 3 bases, with 5 bases lying between them. This CDR3 region has 12 residues. Looked up from germline, CDR1 is MGHRA and CDR2 is YSYEKL. CDR3 DNA: TGCGCCAGCAGCCATAGTTACACTGAAGCTTTCTTT. This sequence encodes CASSHSYTEAFF.

The chain has TRBV10-3 and TRBJ1-1; the D gene is possibly TRBD1 (5 bases). Germline V gene lookup returns CDR1 ENHRY and CDR2 SYGVKD. V lost 0 bases to trimming and J lost 7 bases, with 12 bases between them. The CDR3 totals 14 residues. CDR3 loop: CAISESNAGREAFF. The CDR3 DNA is TGTGCCATCAGTGAGTCGAATGCGGGGCGTGAAGCTTTCTTT.

The chain is built from TRBV10-3 and TRBJ2-5, with unresolved D. The V end was cut by 6 bases, the J end by 9 bases, with 11 bases between. There are 11 residues in the CDR3. Germline V gives CDR1 ENHRY, CDR2 SYGVKD. The CDR3 protein is CAISVHGAQYF. The CDR3 coding sequence is TGTGCCATCAGCGTACATGGGGCCCAGTACTTC.

This clone showed up just once. The J gene is TRBJ1-1, the V gene TRBV7-3; D is unclear. Germline V CDR1 and CDR2: SGHTA, FQGTGA. The V end lost 5 bases, the J end lost 0 bases, and 10 bases lay between the germline ends. The CDR3 extends over 14 amino acids. The DNA for the CDR3 is TGTGCCAGCAGCCTAGCTGTGGTGAACACTGAAGCTTTCTTT. Its protein product is CASSLAVVNTEAFF.

This CDR3 reads CASLSRAKKGEQYF. The CDR3 bases are TGTGCCAGCCTGAGTAGGGCAAAAAAAGGGGAGCAGTACTTC. The rearrangement joins TRBV28 to TRBJ2-7; D is unresolved. Germline CDR1 MDHEN, CDR2 SYDVKM. This CDR3 contains 14 residues. Trimming took 8 bases from V and 7 from J, leaving 21 bases between them.

The chain has TRBV7-8 and TRBJ2-5; 11 nucleotides align to TRBD2. Germline V gene sequence: CDR1 SGHVS, CDR2 FQNEAQ. V was pared by 5 bases and J by 5 bases, with 10 bases of the junction left unmatched. The CDR3 totals 16 residues. The CDR3 here is CASSARLAGGGETQYF. The CDR3 nucleotides read TGTGCCAGCAGCGCCAGGCTAGCGGGAGGAGGCGAGACCCAGTACTTC.

The chain couples TRBV30 to TRBJ1-4; possible D gene TRBD1, 6 bases. This CDR3 has 16 residues. The germline V and J ends were trimmed by 3 bases and 5 bases, with 19 bases remaining between them. Germline-derived CDR1 and CDR2 are GTSNPN and SVGIG (reference sequence). The CDR3 DNA follows: TGTGCCTGGAGCATGGGTACTACAGGGATGAATGAAAAACTGTTTTTT. Encoded protein: CAWSMGTTGMNEKLFF.

The rearrangement joins TRBV7-9 to TRBJ1-3, with D uncertain. There are 15 residues in the CDR3. V dropped 4 bases and J dropped 4 bases, with 14 bases sitting between them. From germline, CDR1 is SEHNR and CDR2 FQNEAQ (reference sequence). This chain's CDR3 is CASSSPWGTGNTIYF. DNA for the CDR3: TGTGCCAGCAGCTCCCCGTGGGGTACGGGAAACACCATATATTTT.

The chain employs TRBV6-2 or TRBV6-3 and TRBJ2-7, with TRBD1 matching 8 bases. The CDR3 spans 14 residues. Germline-derived CDR1 and CDR2 are MNHEY and SVGEGT. Trimming at V came to 4 bases and at J to 2 bases, leaving 4 bases not matched to a gene. DNA for the CDR3: TGTGCCAGCAGTTTGGACAGGGTGGCCTACGAGCAGTACTTC. It codes for CASSLDRVAYEQYF.

The CDR3, as DNA: TGTGCCAGCAGCCCGGGACTAGGGGGAGATACGCAGTATTTT. It encodes CASSPGLGGDTQYF. The chain recombines TRBV3-1 (or the pseudogene TRBV3-2) with TRBJ2-3; 8 nucleotides match TRBD2. Germline loops: CDR1 LGHDT, CDR2 YNNKEL (reference sequence). CDR3 length: 14 amino acids. The ends lost 4 bases at V and 5 bases at J; junction bases unmatched: 5.

V and J are TRBV3-1 (or the pseudogene TRBV3-2) and TRBJ1-1; D remains unclear. This CDR3 region has 12 residues. Trimming removed 6 bases at V and 6 bases at J, with 11 bases between. Germline CDR1 LGHDT, CDR2 YNNKEL (reference sequence). The CDR3 region has the DNA TGTGCCAGCAGACGAGCGGGAGCTGAAGCTTTCTTT. Protein product: CASRRAGAEAFF.

J is TRBJ2-5 and V is TRBV3-1 (or the pseudogene TRBV3-2); TRBD2 agrees at 7 bases. From germline, CDR1 is LGHDT and CDR2 YNNKEL (reference sequence). V dropped 6 bases and J dropped 5; count of bases not matched to a gene: 3. This CDR3 has 12 amino acids. The DNA of the CDR3 is TGTGCCAGCAGTGGGGGGGTGGAGACCCAGTACTTC. Translating gives CASSGGVETQYF.

This clone was detected only once. This chain uses TRBV4-1 with TRBJ1-5, with 7 bases aligning to TRBD1. The CDR3 is 16 amino acids. Germline loops: CDR1 MGHRA, CDR2 YSYEKL. Losses at the gene ends were 1 base for V and 1 base for J; bases not matched to a gene: 4. CDR3 sequence (DNA): TGCGCCAGCAGCCAAGGAGCAGGGGGAAGCAATCAGCCCCAGCATTTT. Translating it yields CASSQGAGGSNQPQHF.

The chain combines TRBV21-1 with TRBJ2-7; TRBD1, as called in the table, went unchecked against the DNA. TRBV21-1 is deemed a pseudogene. The CDR3 contains 14 residues. CDR3 coding DNA: TGTGCCAGCAGCACCCGACAGGGTGACTACGAGCAGTACTTC. Protein sequence: CASSTRQGDYEQYF.

This chain links TRBV6-2 or TRBV6-3 with TRBJ2-4, with D possibly being TRBD1 (5 bases). V lost 2 bases to trimming and J lost 0 bases, with 11 bases between them. Germline V CDR1 and CDR2: MNHEY, SVGEGT. This CDR3 is built from 16 residues. The CDR3 reads CASSYIGVLAKNIQYF. Written as DNA, the CDR3 is TGTGCCAGCAGTTACATAGGGGTTTTAGCCAAAAACATTCAGTACTTC.

The rearrangement links TRBV2 to TRBJ2-1, with 8 nucleotides matching TRBD2. Germline trimming cut 5 bases from V and 4 bases from J; bases unmatched to any gene: 4. Germline CDR1 and CDR2: SNHLY and FYNNEI. The CDR3 has 14 amino acids. CDR3 bases: TGTGCCAGCAGTATGGGACTAGGATACAATGAGCAGTTCTTC. It codes for CASSMGLGYNEQFF.